The entry that follows covers one TCR beta chain sequence. It has no known antigen specificity. The record has no base qualities; no much larger clone is one base away. The data stem from a study of blood T cell repertoires in COVID-19 (TCRdb year 2020). For the study in its entirety: Collaborator samples came from the United States, Italy and Spain and covered acute and convalescent phases of COVID-19. Deeply sampled blood TCRbeta repertoires from subjects exposed to, actively infected with, or recovered from COVID-19 were included in the dataset. The sample metadata nearly always contained a de-identified subject ID, COVID-19 status, age in years and sex. The prospective study material was composed of cDNA or gDNA derived from T cells, B-cell-depleted T cells, or PBMCs. Where available, HLA class I and class II types were obtained from metadata supplied by the sample provider rather than from assay-based typing. The repertoires were released in a freely available public database intended as a resource for research on the immune response to SARS-CoV-2. The samples were drawn from two sources: the first 160 participants of the ongoing ImmuneRACE study, and 1,200 or so subjects contributed by 6 global collaborators.

Another Seattle source contributed samples from volunteer blood donors who had recovered from COVID-19. Whole blood was collected in K2EDTA tubes by collaborating institutions according to the institutions' own protocols. Collaborator samples were shipped for TCRbeta analysis as frozen whole blood, isolated PBMCs, or DNA extracted from either sample type. CDR1 and CDR2, looked up from the germline V gene (reference sequence), are LNHDA and SQIVND. Including cysteine and phenylalanine, the CDR3 has 17 amino acids. The read is trimmed to its CDR3 DNA, 51 bases read in frame from base 1. Relative to germline, V is missing 0 bases and J is missing 5 bases, with 11 bases of the junction outside any gene match. TCRbeta CDR3 regions were amplified from genomic DNA using the immunoSEQ Assay, a bias-controlled multiplex PCR. In the original analysis: Nucleated cell counts per sample were estimated from amplification of reference gene primers within the assay. To quantify the absolute abundance of each unique TCRbeta CDR3 rearrangement, sequence reads were collapsed and filtered. Productive Simpson clonality was computed per sample as the square root of Simpson's diversity index over productive rearrangements. As stored in TCRdb, this immuneACCESS dataset retains in-frame rearrangements with V and J assigned. A fraction of the clones does not appear; measured against another copy, unresolved V genes explain less than half of the discrepancy, and the remainder lacks a known reason. Clonal size and the V and J genes are those of that table, whereas D and trimming came from the DNA. Across this sample there are 280,000 or so clones, with around 87% seen only once. The ten largest clones take up about 1.9% of the sample.

Broad study findings and their caveats: The amount of clinical and demographic metadata varied by source and participant and was provided uncurated.

The TCR originated in a woman aged 25-40 years who had recovered from COVID-19. The sequenced sample was peripheral blood. Rearrangement joined TRBV19 to TRBJ2-5; 8 of the junction bases match TRBD1. The DNA sequence is TGTGCCAGTAGTATAGAGTTTGGACAGGGCCAGTACGAGACCCAGTACTTC. This encodes CASSIEFGQGQYETQYF.